These 7 T cell receptor beta chains were all obtained from the same sample, sequenced in a study of blood T cell repertoires in COVID-19. Here immunoSEQ multiplex PCR was the method, and the copy in TCRdb shows in-frame clones only, minus some. The sample holds tens of thousands of clones, around nine tenths seen once. Material: peripheral blood. The receptors originated from a woman between 65 and 79 years old with acute or convalescent COVID-19.

The CDR3 is CASSGGASGRWVTDTQYF. The CDR3 DNA follows: TGTGCCAGCAGCGGCGGTGCTAGCGGGAGGTGGGTCACAGATACGCAGTATTTT. The chain couples TRBV21-1 to TRBJ2-3; the listed D gene, TRBD2, was not tested against the DNA. TRBV21-1 is shown as a pseudogene. The CDR3 is made up of 18 amino acids.

A single count supports this clone. The chain couples TRBV7-2 to TRBJ2-1, with 7 bases fitting TRBD2. This CDR3 region has 14 residues. J gave up 4 bases and V 7 bases, and 7 bases lay outside the gene matches. CDR1 and CDR2 from the germline V gene are SGHTA and FQGNSA. CDR3 DNA sequence: TGTGCCAGCACGACTGGGCGGGAGTACAATGAGCAGTTCTTC. Protein: CASTTGREYNEQFF.

This clone was observed a single time. The chain combines TRBV19 with TRBJ1-5, with a possible D match to TRBD1 (6 bases). V lost 6 bases to trimming and J lost 1 base, with 13 bases between them. Germline CDR1 is LNHDA and CDR2 is SQIVND (reference sequence). CDR3 length: 15 residues. The CDR3 DNA reads TGTGCCAGTAGGAAACAGGGTAACAGCAATCAGCCCCAGCATTTT. Protein product: CASRKQGNSNQPQHF.

The V gene is TRBV5-1, the J gene TRBJ1-4; maybe TRBD1 (6 bases). This CDR3 spans 14 amino acids. V lost 0 bases, J lost 6 bases, and 9 bases lay in between. The V gene's germline CDR1 is SGHRS and CDR2 YFSETQ. CDR3 DNA: TGCGCCAGCAGCTTGGTGGGGGCGGATGAAAAACTGTTTTTT. This codes for CASSLVGADEKLFF.

This chain connects TRBV19 to TRBJ2-2; 11 bases are shared with TRBD2. CDR3 size: 17 residues. With 3 bases clipped from V and 0 bases from J, the junction kept 3 bases outside the gene matches. Germline values: CDR1 LNHDA, CDR2 SQIVND (reference sequence). CDR3 loop: CASSITSGRANTGELFF. DNA of the CDR3: TGTGCCAGTAGTATCACTAGCGGGAGAGCGAACACCGGGGAGCTGTTTTTT.

The chain combines TRBV6-5 with TRBJ2-2; no clear D gene. The CDR3 runs to 15 residues. Deletions cut 6 bases from V and 2 bases from J, with 13 bases between. CDR1 MNHEY and CDR2 SVGAGI come from the germline V gene. CDR3 bases: TGTGCCAGCAGGCGCGACTCATCTAACACCGGGGAGCTGTTTTTT. Translating it yields CASRRDSSNTGELFF.

V gene TRBV6-5 combines with J gene TRBJ1-1; 7 bases match TRBD1. After removal of 4 bases from V and 0 bases from J, the junction contained 2 bases not matched to a gene. This CDR3 region has 14 residues. CDR1 and CDR2 (germline): MNHEY, SVGAGI. CDR3 region: CASSWDSLNTEAFF. The CDR3 nucleotides read TGTGCCAGCAGTTGGGACAGCCTGAACACTGAAGCTTTCTTT.